This is a list of T cell receptor beta chains from one sample in a study of blood T cells in healthy people across ages. TCRdb reprocessed the 5' RACE reads with MiXCR, giving one entry per CDR3 protein. The sample carries hundreds of thousands of distinct CDR3 sequences, more than 55% recorded once. Sequencing was performed on blood. These receptors were taken from a man between 35 and 55 years old in good health. The CDR3 runs from the conserved cysteine through the conserved F or W. D genes are given only for firm matches. Part of the rows lack a size; the others show once, few, many or a class for expanded clones.

j_call d_call clone_size v_call cdr3_nt cdr3_aa
TRBJ2-7 - - TRBV28 TGTGCCAGCAGTTTGAGGGCTACCTTCTACGAGCAGTACTTC CASSLRATFYEQYF
TRBJ2-7 TRBD2 few TRBV6-2/TRBV6-3 TGTGCCAGCAGTTACGGCGGGAGTGTACGTGAGCAGTACTTC CASSYGGSVREQYF
TRBJ2-1 - - TRBV11-1 TGTGCCAGCAGCTTCGACCACGAGGGCCGACGCAATGAGCAGTTCTTC CASSFDHEGRRNEQFF
TRBJ2-7 TRBD2 - TRBV9 TGTGCCAGCAGCGCTAGCGGGAGGCTGGACGAGCAGTACTTC CASSASGRLDEQYF
TRBJ1-1 - few TRBV6-4 TGTGCCAGCAGTGACTCTCTGAACACTGAAGCTTTCTTT CASSDSLNTEAFF
TRBJ2-5 - - TRBV11-3 TGTGCCAGCAGCTCTGGACTGATCCAAGAGACCCAGTACTTC CASSSGLIQETQYF
TRBJ2-1 - - TRBV14 TGTGCCAGCAGCCAAGATATGGGAGGCAGCTCCTACAATGAGCAGTTCTTC CASSQDMGGSSYNEQFF
TRBJ1-2 - - TRBV29-1 TGCAGCGTTGAATATCCAGACAGACTCTATGGCTACACCTTC CSVEYPDRLYGYTF
TRBJ2-7 TRBD2 - TRBV28 TGTGCCAGCAGCGAACTAGCGGGAGTTGTTTCCTACGAGCAGTACTTC CASSELAGVVSYEQYF
TRBJ2-5 TRBD2 - TRBV6-2/TRBV6-3 TGTGCCAGCAGCATACTAGCGGGCTACGGTGAGCAGTACTTC CASSILAGYGEQYF
TRBJ2-5 - - TRBV5-1 TGCGCCAGCAGCTCCACCTCCAGGGGAGCAGAGACCCAGTACTTC CASSSTSRGAETQYF
TRBJ2-3 TRBD2 many TRBV20-1 TGCAGTGCCAGGGCGGGAGGGAACACAGATACGCAGTATTTT CSARAGGNTDTQYF
TRBJ2-5 TRBD1 many TRBV4-2 TGTGCCAGCAGCCAAACAGGGGGCGAGGAGACCCAGTACTTC CASSQTGGEETQYF
TRBJ2-1 TRBD2 few TRBV20-1 TGCAGTGCTAGAGACATGGGCGGGGGTTTCTACAATGAGCAGTTCTTC CSARDMGGGFYNEQFF
TRBJ2-1 - few TRBV5-1 TGCGCCAGCTGCAGAGGTACGTCCAACAATGAGCAGTTCTTC CASCRGTSNNEQFF
TRBJ2-7 TRBD1 few TRBV9 TGTGCCAGCAGCGCCCGGACAGGGTTATACGAGCAGTACTTC CASSARTGLYEQYF
TRBJ2-5 - few TRBV14 TGTGCCAGCAGCCAAGGGTCATGGGAGACCCAGTACTTC CASSQGSWETQYF
TRBJ2-5 TRBD2 - TRBV19 TGTGCCAGTAGTATTGACGGGAGGGCCACAGAGACCCAGTACTTC CASSIDGRATETQYF
TRBJ2-3 TRBD2 few TRBV11-2 TGTGCCAGCAGCCCCGGACTAGGGAACACAGATACGCAGTATTTT CASSPGLGNTDTQYF
TRBJ1-1 - - TRBV29-1 TGCAGCGTTGAAGAAGTTTACACTGAAGCTTTCTTT CSVEEVYTEAFF
TRBJ2-5 - - TRBV12-3/TRBV12-4 TGTGCCAGCAGTTTAGGTCCAGGAAGAGAGACCCAGTACTTC CASSLGPGRETQYF
TRBJ2-6 - few TRBV29-1 TGCAGCGTTGCCTCAGGGAGAGGGGCCAACGTCCTGACTTTC CSVASGRGANVLTF
TRBJ2-3 - - TRBV6-5 TGTGCCAGCAGTTACTGGAATTCAGATACGCAGTATTTT CASSYWNSDTQYF
TRBJ2-5 - - TRBV7-3 TGTGCCAGCAGTAAGGACTTTCAAGAGACCCAGTACTTC CASSKDFQETQYF
TRBJ1-2 TRBD1 once TRBV7-8 TGTGCCAGCAGCACCTCCCCGGGACAGGGCCTCTACACCTTC CASSTSPGQGLYTF
TRBJ2-7 TRBD1 many TRBV29-1 TGCAGCGTTGAAGGGACAGGAACCTACGAGCAGTACTTC CSVEGTGTYEQYF
TRBJ2-5 - - TRBV5-1 TGCGCCAGCAGCTTGATGTCTCTCGACCAAGAGACCCAGTACTTC CASSLMSLDQETQYF
TRBJ2-5 TRBD2 - TRBV7-2 TGTGCCAGCAGCCAGGGACTAGCGGCACACATTGAGCAGTACTTC CASSQGLAAHIEQYF
TRBJ1-2 - few TRBV2 TGTGCCAGCAGTGGCTCAGGGATCTATGGCTACACCTTC CASSGSGIYGYTF
TRBJ2-1 TRBD2 once TRBV7-2 TGTGCCAGCAGCTTAAATGGCGGGGGTAACCCAATGACCCAGTTCTTC CASSLNGGGNPMTQFF
TRBJ2-5 - - TRBV11-3 TGTGCCAGCAGCTCGACCGCAAGGGAGACCCAGTACTTC CASSSTARETQYF
TRBJ1-4 - - TRBV11-2 TGTGCCAGCAGCCCAAGACGTGTTGCTAATGAAAAACTGTTTTTT CASSPRRVANEKLFF
TRBJ2-7 - - TRBV18 TGTGCCAGCTCACCACGGTCCCAGGCAAATGCCTACGAGCAGTACTTC CASSPRSQANAYEQYF
TRBJ2-6 - few TRBV5-1 TGCGCCAGCAGCTGGGGGGCGTCTGGGGCCAACGTCCTGACTTTC CASSWGASGANVLTF
TRBJ1-1 TRBD1 - TRBV7-2 TGTGCCAGCAGTATCCCGGGGCAGGGGGGAATTCGAATGAACACTGAAGCTTTCTTT CASSIPGQGGIRMNTEAFF
TRBJ1-1 - - TRBV28 TGTGCCAGCAGTTTAGGGGACCGAGGGGCTTTCTTT CASSLGDRGAFF
TRBJ1-1 - - TRBV6-6 TGTGCCAGCAGTTACGCGGGGGCGCACACTGAAGCTTTCTTT CASSYAGAHTEAFF
TRBJ2-5 TRBD2 - TRBV7-2 TGTGCCGGCAAGGGAGGACTAGCAGTAGAGACCCAGTACTTC CAGKGGLAVETQYF
TRBJ2-3 - - TRBV15 TGTGCCACCAGCCTACGACAGGAACCTAGCACAGATACGCAGTATTTT CATSLRQEPSTDTQYF